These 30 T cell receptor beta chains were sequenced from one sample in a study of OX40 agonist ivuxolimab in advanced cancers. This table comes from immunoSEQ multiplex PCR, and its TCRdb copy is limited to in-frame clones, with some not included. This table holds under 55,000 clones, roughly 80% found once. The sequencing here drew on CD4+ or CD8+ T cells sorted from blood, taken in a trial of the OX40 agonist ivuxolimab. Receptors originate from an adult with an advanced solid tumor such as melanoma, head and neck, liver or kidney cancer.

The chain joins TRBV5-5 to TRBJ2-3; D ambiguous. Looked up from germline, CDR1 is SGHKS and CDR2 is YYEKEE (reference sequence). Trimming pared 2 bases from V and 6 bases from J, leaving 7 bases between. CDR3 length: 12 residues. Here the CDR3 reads CASSFRVDTQYF. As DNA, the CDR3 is TGTGCCAGCAGCTTCCGGGTGGATACGCAGTATTTT.

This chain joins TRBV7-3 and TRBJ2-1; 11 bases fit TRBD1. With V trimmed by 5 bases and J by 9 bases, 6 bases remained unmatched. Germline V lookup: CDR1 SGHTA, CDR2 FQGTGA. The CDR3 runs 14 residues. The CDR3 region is CASSRGQGALEQFF. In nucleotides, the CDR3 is TGTGCCAGCAGCCGCGGACAGGGGGCCCTTGAGCAGTTCTTC.

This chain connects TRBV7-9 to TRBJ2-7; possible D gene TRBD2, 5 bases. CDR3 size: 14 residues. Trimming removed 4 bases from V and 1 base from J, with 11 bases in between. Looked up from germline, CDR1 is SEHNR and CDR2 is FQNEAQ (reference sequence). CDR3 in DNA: TGTGCCAGCAGCTCCGGACGGGGTTCCTACGAGCAGTACTTC. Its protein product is CASSSGRGSYEQYF.

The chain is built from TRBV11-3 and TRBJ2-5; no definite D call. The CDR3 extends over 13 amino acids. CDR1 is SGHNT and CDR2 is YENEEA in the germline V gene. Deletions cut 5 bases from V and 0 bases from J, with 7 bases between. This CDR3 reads CASSPEYQETQYF. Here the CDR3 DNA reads TGTGCCAGCAGCCCGGAGTACCAAGAGACCCAGTACTTC.

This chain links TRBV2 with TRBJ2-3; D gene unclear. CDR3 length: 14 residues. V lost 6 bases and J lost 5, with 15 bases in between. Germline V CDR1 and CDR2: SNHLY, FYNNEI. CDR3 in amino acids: CASSARDIKDTQYF. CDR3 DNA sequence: TGTGCCAGCAGCGCAAGGGATATTAAAGATACGCAGTATTTT.

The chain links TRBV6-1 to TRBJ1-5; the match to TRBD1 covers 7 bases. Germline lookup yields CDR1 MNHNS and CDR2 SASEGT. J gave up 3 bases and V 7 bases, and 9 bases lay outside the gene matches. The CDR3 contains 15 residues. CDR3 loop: CASIAQDRYNQPQHF. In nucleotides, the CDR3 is TGTGCCAGCATCGCACAGGACAGGTACAATCAGCCCCAGCATTTT.

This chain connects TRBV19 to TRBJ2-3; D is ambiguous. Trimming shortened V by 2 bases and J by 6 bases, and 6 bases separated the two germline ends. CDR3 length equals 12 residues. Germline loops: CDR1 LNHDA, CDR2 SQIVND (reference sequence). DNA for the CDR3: TGTGCCAGTAGTATATATGGGGATACGCAGTATTTT. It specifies CASSIYGDTQYF. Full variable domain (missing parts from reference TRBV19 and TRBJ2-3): DGGITQSPKYLFRKEGQNVTLSCEQNLNHDAMYWYRQDPGQGLRLIYYSQIVNDFQKGDIAEGYSVSREKKESFPLTVTSAQKNPTAFYLCASSIYGDTQYFGPGTRLTVL.

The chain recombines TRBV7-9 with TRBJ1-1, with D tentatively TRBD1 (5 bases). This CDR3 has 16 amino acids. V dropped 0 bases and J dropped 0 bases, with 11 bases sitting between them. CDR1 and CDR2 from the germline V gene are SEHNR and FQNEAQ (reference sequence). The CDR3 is CASSLATGRMNTEAFF. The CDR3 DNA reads TGTGCCAGCAGCTTAGCTACGGGACGGATGAACACTGAAGCTTTCTTT.

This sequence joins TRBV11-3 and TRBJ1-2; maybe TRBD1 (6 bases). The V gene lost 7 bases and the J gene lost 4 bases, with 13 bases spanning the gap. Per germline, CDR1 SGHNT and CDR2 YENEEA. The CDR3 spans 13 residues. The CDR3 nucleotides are TGTGCCAGCACTTTAGGGGGGAGCTATGGCTACACCTTC. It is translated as CASTLGGSYGYTF. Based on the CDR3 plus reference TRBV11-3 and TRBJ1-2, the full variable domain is EAGVVQSPRYKIIEKKQPVAFWCNPISGHNTLYWYLQNLGQGPELLIRYENEEAVDDSQLPKDRFSAERLKGVDSTLKIQPAELGDSAVYLCASTLGGSYGYTFGSGTRLTVV.

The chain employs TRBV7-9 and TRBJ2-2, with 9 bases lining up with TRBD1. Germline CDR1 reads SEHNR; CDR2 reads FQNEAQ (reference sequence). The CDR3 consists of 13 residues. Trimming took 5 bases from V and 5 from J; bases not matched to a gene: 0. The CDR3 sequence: CASSDRGTGELFF. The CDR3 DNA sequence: TGTGCCAGCAGCGACAGGGGGACCGGGGAGCTGTTTTTT.

CDR3 sequence (DNA): TGTGCCAGCACGGGACTGATTAGTACCTACGAGCAGTACTTC. Protein product: CASTGLISTYEQYF. V and J are TRBV28 and TRBJ2-7, with D perhaps matching TRBD2 (6 bases). The V end lost 7 bases, the J end lost 2 bases, and 15 bases lay between the germline ends. The CDR3 runs 14 residues. CDR1 and CDR2 from the germline V gene are MDHEN and SYDVKM.

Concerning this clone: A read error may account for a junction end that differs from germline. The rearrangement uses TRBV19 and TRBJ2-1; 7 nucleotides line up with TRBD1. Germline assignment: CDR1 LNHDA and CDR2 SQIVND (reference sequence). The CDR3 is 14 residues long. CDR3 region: CASSPGTAYDEQFF. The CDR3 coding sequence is TGTGCCAGTAGTCCCGGGACAGCCTACGATGAGCAGTTCTTC.

DNA for the CDR3: TGTGCCAGCTCGCCGGCTAGCGGGGGAATCTACGAGCAGTACTTC. Protein sequence: CASSPASGGIYEQYF. This chain uses TRBV18 with TRBJ2-7; 10 positions agree with TRBD2. The CDR3 is 15 amino acids. In germline, CDR1 is KGHSH, CDR2 LQKENI. V gave up 6 bases and J gave up 3 bases; unmatched junction bases: 8.

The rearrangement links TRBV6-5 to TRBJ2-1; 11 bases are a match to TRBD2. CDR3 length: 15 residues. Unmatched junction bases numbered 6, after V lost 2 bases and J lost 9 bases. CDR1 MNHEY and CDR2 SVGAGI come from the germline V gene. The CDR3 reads CASSYEPSGRLEQFF. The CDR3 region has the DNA TGTGCCAGCAGTTACGAACCTAGCGGGAGGCTTGAGCAGTTCTTC.

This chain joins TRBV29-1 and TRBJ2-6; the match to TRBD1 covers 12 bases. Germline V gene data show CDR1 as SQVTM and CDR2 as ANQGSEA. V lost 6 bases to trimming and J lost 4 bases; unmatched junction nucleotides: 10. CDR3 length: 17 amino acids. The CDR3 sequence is CSVRDRGQESGANVLTF. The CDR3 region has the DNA TGCAGCGTGAGGGACAGGGGGCAAGAATCCGGGGCCAACGTCCTGACTTTC.

The CDR3, as DNA: TGCGCCAGCAGCCCGGGACAGGGCACAGATACGCAGTATTTT. Its translation: CASSPGQGTDTQYF. J is TRBJ2-3 and V is TRBV5-1; 8 bases align to TRBD1. The CDR3 length is 14 residues. V was pared by 4 bases and J by 1 base, with 2 bases of the junction left unmatched. CDR1 SGHRS and CDR2 YFSETQ come from the germline V gene. The entire variable domain, with the rest obtained from reference TRBV5-1 and TRBJ2-3, is as follows: KAGVTQTPRYLIKTRGQQVTLSCSPISGHRSVSWYQQTPGQGLQFLFEYFSETQRNKGNFPGRFSGRQFSNSRSEMNVSTLELGDSALYLCASSPGQGTDTQYFGPGTRLTVL.

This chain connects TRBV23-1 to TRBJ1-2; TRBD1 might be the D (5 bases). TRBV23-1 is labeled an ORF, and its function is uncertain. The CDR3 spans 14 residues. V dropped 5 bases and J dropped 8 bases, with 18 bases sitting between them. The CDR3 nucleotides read TGCGCCAGCAGTTGCGGACGGGACCGTAGGGGCTACACCTTC. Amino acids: CASSCGRDRRGYTF.

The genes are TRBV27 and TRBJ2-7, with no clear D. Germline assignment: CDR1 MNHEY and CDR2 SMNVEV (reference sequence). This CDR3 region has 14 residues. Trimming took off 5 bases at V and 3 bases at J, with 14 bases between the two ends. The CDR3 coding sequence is TGTGCCAGCAGTCTCGGGCAGTTTCACTACGAGCAGTACTTC. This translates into CASSLGQFHYEQYF.

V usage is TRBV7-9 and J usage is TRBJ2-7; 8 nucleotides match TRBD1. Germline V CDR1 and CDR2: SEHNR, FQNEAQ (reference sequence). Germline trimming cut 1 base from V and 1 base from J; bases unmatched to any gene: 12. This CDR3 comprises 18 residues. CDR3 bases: TGTGCCAGCAGCTTAGGGGGCCAACAGGGGGTGAGGTCCTACGAGCAGTACTTC. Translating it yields CASSLGGQQGVRSYEQYF. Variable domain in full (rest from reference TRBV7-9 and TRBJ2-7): DTGVSQNPRHKITKRGQNVTFRCDPISEHNRLYWYRQTLGQGPEFLTYFQNEAQLEKSRLLSDRFSAERPKGSFSTLEIQRTEQGDSAMYLCASSLGGQQGVRSYEQYFGPGTRLTVT.

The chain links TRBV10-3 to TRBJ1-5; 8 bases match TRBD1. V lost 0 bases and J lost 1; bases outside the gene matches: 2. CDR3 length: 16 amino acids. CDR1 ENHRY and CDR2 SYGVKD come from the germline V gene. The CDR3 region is CAISESRQGSNQPQHF. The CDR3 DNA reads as TGTGCCATCAGTGAGTCCCGACAGGGGAGCAATCAGCCCCAGCATTTT.

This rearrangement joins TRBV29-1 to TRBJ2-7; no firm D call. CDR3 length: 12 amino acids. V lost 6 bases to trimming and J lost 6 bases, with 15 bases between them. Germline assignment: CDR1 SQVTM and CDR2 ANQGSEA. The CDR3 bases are TGCAGCGTAACGGACCCTGCCTCCGAGCAGTACTTC. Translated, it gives CSVTDPASEQYF.

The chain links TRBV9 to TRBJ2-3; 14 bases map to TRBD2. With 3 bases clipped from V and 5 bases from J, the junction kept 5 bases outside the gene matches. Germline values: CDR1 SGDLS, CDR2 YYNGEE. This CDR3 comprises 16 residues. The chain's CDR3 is CASSAGLAGGLDTQYF. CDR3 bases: TGTGCCAGCAGCGCAGGACTAGCGGGAGGTTTAGATACGCAGTATTTT.

CDR3 loop: CASSLLTGTGVYGYTF. CDR3 DNA sequence: TGTGCCAGCAGTCTTCTGACCGGGACAGGGGTCTATGGCTACACCTTC. This chain connects TRBV27 to TRBJ1-2; 10 nucleotides line up with TRBD1. The CDR3 contains 16 residues. V lost 5 bases and J lost 4; bases outside the gene matches: 10. Per germline, CDR1 MNHEY and CDR2 SMNVEV (reference sequence).

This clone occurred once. In nucleotides, the CDR3 is TGTGCCAGCTCACCGGCAGGGGGCTTAGGTGGCTACACCTTC. It codes for CASSPAGGLGGYTF. The chain has TRBV18 and TRBJ1-2, with 8 positions matching TRBD1. This CDR3 is built from 14 residues. Unmatched junction bases numbered 7, after V lost 3 bases and J lost 7 bases. Germline V gene lookup returns CDR1 KGHSH and CDR2 LQKENI.

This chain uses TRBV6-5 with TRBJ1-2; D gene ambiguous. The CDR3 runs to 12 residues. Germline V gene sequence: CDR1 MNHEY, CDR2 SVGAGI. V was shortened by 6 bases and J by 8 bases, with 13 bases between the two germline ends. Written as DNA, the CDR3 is TGTGCCAGCAGGAGGAGCGGTGAGGGCTACACCTTC. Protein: CASRRSGEGYTF.

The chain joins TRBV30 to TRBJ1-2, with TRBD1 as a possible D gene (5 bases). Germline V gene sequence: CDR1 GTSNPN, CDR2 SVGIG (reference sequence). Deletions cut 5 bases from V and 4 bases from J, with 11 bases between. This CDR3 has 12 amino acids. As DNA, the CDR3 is TGTGCCTGGCCGGGGGGGAGCTATGGCTACACCTTC. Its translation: CAWPGGSYGYTF.

CDR3 residues: CASSLIIAEETQYF. CDR3 DNA sequence: TGCGCCAGCAGCTTAATAATAGCGGAAGAGACCCAGTACTTC. The chain couples TRBV5-1 to TRBJ2-5, with D maybe TRBD2 (6 bases). V was shortened by 2 bases and J by 3 bases, with 11 bases between the two germline ends. Germline V gene lookup returns CDR1 SGHRS and CDR2 YFSETQ. This CDR3 has 14 residues.

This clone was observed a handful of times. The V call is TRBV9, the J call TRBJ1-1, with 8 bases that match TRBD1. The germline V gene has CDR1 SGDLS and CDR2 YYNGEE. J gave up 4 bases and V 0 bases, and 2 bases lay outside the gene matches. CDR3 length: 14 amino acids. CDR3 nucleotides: TGTGCCAGCAGCGTAGCTACAGGGGGCACTGAAGCTTTCTTT. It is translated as CASSVATGGTEAFF.

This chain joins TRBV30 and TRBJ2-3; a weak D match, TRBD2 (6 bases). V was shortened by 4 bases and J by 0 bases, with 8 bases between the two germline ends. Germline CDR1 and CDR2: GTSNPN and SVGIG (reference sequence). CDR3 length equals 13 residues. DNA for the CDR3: TGTGCCTGGACCGGGACTAGCACAGATACGCAGTATTTT. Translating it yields CAWTGTSTDTQYF. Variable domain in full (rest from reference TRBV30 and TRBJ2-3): SQTIHQWPATLVQPVGSPLSLECTVEGTSNPNLYWYRQAAGRGLQLLFYSVGIGQISSEVPQNLSASRPQDRQFILSSKKLLLSDSGFYLCAWTGTSTDTQYFGPGTRLTVL.

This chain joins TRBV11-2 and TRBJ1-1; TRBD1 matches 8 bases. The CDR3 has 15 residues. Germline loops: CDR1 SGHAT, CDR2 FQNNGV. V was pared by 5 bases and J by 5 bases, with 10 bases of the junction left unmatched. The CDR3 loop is CASSPQGAWFTEAFF. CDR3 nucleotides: TGTGCCAGCAGCCCTCAGGGGGCCTGGTTTACTGAAGCTTTCTTT.